This TCR beta chain was sequenced for a study of Graves' ophthalmopathy and Graves' hyperthyroidism. General study points: The model flagged ophthalmopathy progression at more than 70% sensitivity and around 72% specificity.

It was from 8.5 to 10 ml of fresh peripheral blood that the PBMCs came. This clonotype came up once. Its antigen is not identified. The length of the CDR3 is 11 residues. V was trimmed by 4 bases and J by 7 bases, leaving 10 bases between them. Per germline, CDR1 SQVTM and CDR2 ANQGSEA. RNA transcripts provided the template for amplifying TCR beta CDR3 regions. In the first round, RT-PCR was carried out with HTBI primers, and a multiplex PCR formed the second round. Using its own MiXCR run on the multiplex PCR reads, TCRdb lists one record per CDR3 protein. The sample contains 200,000 to 250,000 distinct CDR3 sequences, around 42% of which appear only once.

The chain joins TRBV29-1 to TRBJ1-1; D is undetermined. Sequencing was performed on peripheral blood. The receptor's source is an adult man with Graves' ophthalmopathy. This chain's CDR3 is CSVGTLREAFF. CDR3 DNA: TGCAGCGTTGGGACCCTCCGTGAAGCTTTCTTT.